These T cell receptor beta chains were read from a single sample in a study of blood T cell repertoires in COVID-19. TCRdb keeps only in-frame clones here, not all; method: immunoSEQ multiplex PCR. The sample has fewer than 500,000 clones, 70% to 90% seen once; the top ten hold about 2%. What was sequenced was PBMCs or T cells enriched from blood (not recorded which). The source of these receptors is a woman aged 18-29 years with acute COVID-19. CDR3s include the opening cysteine and the closing phenylalanine or tryptophan. The order of the fields is V gene, D gene, clone size, J gene, CDR3 protein, CDR3 DNA. D genes are given only for firm matches. Some rows mark clone size as missing; the rest say once, few, many or name a class of expanded clone.

>TRBV9|.|.|TRBJ2-3
CASSVVSSAAPSTDTQYF
TGTGCCAGCAGCGTAGTCAGTTCGGCGGCCCCTAGCACAGATACGCAGTATTTT
>TRBV23-1|.|.|TRBJ1-2
CASSQQPNVKANYGYTF
TGCGCCAGCAGTCAACAACCTAATGTGAAAGCTAACTATGGCTACACCTTC
>TRBV5-6|.|.|TRBJ1-2
CASSPGTNYGYTF
TGTGCCAGCAGCCCCGGGACAAACTATGGCTACACCTTC
>TRBV3-1/TRBV3-2|.|.|TRBJ1-6
CASSQGGGNSPLHF
TGTGCCAGCAGCCAAGGCGGGGGGAATTCACCCCTCCACTTT
>TRBV5-6|.|.|TRBJ2-2
CASSPRLTGELFF
TGTGCCAGCAGCCCCCGTCTTACCGGGGAGCTGTTTTTT
>TRBV4-3|.|.|TRBJ1-2
CASSPGGRDGYTF
TGCGCCAGCAGCCCCGGCGGGCGGGATGGCTACACCTTC
>TRBV10-3|.|once|TRBJ2-1
CAISDGPNNEQFF
TGTGCCATCAGTGATGGGCCAAACAATGAGCAGTTCTTC
>TRBV11-2|TRBD1|.|TRBJ2-5
CASSLTSGTGDQETQYF
TGTGCCAGCAGCTTAACGAGTGGGACAGGGGATCAAGAGACCCAGTACTTC
>TRBV6-5|TRBD1|.|TRBJ1-2
CASSFLPGQGHYGYTF
TGTGCCAGCAGTTTCCTCCCGGGACAGGGACACTATGGCTACACCTTC
>TRBV3-1/TRBV3-2|TRBD2|.|TRBJ2-3
CASSGEGHNTDTQYF
TGTGCCAGCAGCGGGGAGGGCCACAACACAGATACGCAGTATTTT
>TRBV19|.|.|TRBJ1-6
CASSLTQTDRTSPLHF
TGTGCCAGTAGTCTCACACAAACCGACAGGACTTCACCCCTCCACTTT
>TRBV11-3|.|.|TRBJ2-3
CASSSMGQSDTQYF
TGTGCCAGCAGCTCGATGGGGCAATCAGATACGCAGTATTTT
>TRBV7-8|TRBD1|few|TRBJ1-5
CASSPNRGGNQPQHF
TGTGCCAGCAGCCCAAACAGGGGTGGCAATCAGCCCCAGCATTTT
>TRBV7-8|.|.|TRBJ2-1
CASSVPTGSREKQFINEQFF
TGTGCCAGCAGCGTACCAACAGGGTCGCGGGAGAAGCAGTTCATCAATGAGCAGTTCTTC
>TRBV5-4|.|.|TRBJ2-5
CASSLPGLQETQYF
TGTGCCAGCAGCTTGCCGGGACTCCAAGAGACCCAGTACTTC